Listed here are 23 T cell receptor beta chains from one sample, sequenced in a study of T cells in localized non-small cell lung cancer. Measured with immunoSEQ multiplex PCR; TCRdb has only the in-frame clones, and not every one. In the table there are fewer than 50,000 clones, roughly 83% of which are singletons. Sequenced material: PBMCs, taken before any cancer treatment. The receptors shown here come from a man aged 40 to 69 with stage II lung adenocarcinoma.

The chain combines TRBV7-8 with TRBJ2-3; TRBD2 is a possible D gene (6 bases). This CDR3 spans 18 amino acids. Trimming left V 2 bases short and J 2 bases short, with 20 bases between. CDR1 and CDR2 from the germline V gene are SGHVS and FQNEAQ. The CDR3 spells CASSLRGSWGTPTDTQYF. CDR3 in DNA: TGTGCCAGCAGCTTACGGGGAAGTTGGGGGACTCCCACAGATACGCAGTATTTT.

The chain couples TRBV13 to TRBJ2-7; no definite D call. Per the germline V gene, CDR1 is PRHDT and CDR2 is FYEKMQ (reference sequence). The length of the CDR3 is 14 residues. The V and J ends lost 2 bases and 0 bases respectively, with 8 bases between them. CDR3 bases: TGTGCCAGCAGCTTACGCCTGAACTCCTACGAGCAGTACTTC. This sequence encodes CASSLRLNSYEQYF.

The J gene is TRBJ2-7, the V gene TRBV7-3; TRBD1 might be the D (5 bases). Deletions cut 2 bases from V and 1 base from J, with 6 bases between. This CDR3 region has 13 residues. Germline values: CDR1 SGHTA, CDR2 FQGTGA. The CDR3 region is CASSLGASYEQYF. CDR3 nucleotide sequence: TGTGCCAGCAGCTTAGGGGCTTCCTACGAGCAGTACTTC. The whole variable domain, filled in from reference TRBV7-3 and TRBJ2-7, reads GAGVSQTPSNKVTEKGKYVELRCDPISGHTALYWYRQSLGQGPEFLIYFQGTGAADDSGLPNDRFFAVRPEGSVSTLKIQRTERGDSAVYLCASSLGASYEQYFGPGTRLTVT.

The rearrangement joins TRBV6-6 to TRBJ2-7, with a weak D call TRBD1 (6 bases). The CDR3 runs 13 residues. The germline CDR1 and CDR2 sequences are MNHNY and SVGAGI (reference sequence). V lost 6 bases, J lost 2 bases, and 11 bases lay in between. The CDR3 is CASRTGIAYEQYF. The CDR3 nucleotides read TGTGCCAGCAGAACAGGGATTGCCTACGAGCAGTACTTC.

This chain joins TRBV6-1 and TRBJ1-1; unclear D gene. V dropped 4 bases and J dropped 3 bases, with 9 bases sitting between them. CDR1 is MNHNS and CDR2 is SASEGT in the germline V gene. The CDR3 extends over 13 amino acids. The CDR3 reads CASSVYGYTEAFF. The CDR3 DNA sequence: TGTGCCAGCAGTGTTTACGGTTACACTGAAGCTTTCTTT.

This clone was detected once. J is TRBJ2-7 and V is TRBV19, with D possibly being TRBD2 (5 bases). The CDR3 has 13 residues. Trimming pared 5 bases from V and 5 bases from J, leaving 13 bases between. Germline CDR1 LNHDA, CDR2 SQIVND (reference sequence). The CDR3 coding sequence is TGTGCCAGTAGTTCCAGGAGGTCAGACGAGCAGTACTTC. It specifies CASSSRRSDEQYF.

The rearrangement joins TRBV5-6 to TRBJ2-7; tentatively, D is TRBD1 (6 bases). Germline lookup yields CDR1 SGHDT and CDR2 YYEEEE. Trimming removed 4 bases at V and 4 bases at J, with 18 bases between. CDR3 length equals 15 residues. CDR3 in DNA: TGTGCCAGCAGCCCCGAACGTGGACAGCCTTACGAGCAGTACTTC. It codes for CASSPERGQPYEQYF.

The chain employs TRBV6-5 and TRBJ1-5; D uncertain. V lost 6 bases and J 3 bases, leaving 9 bases between the germline ends. The CDR3 runs to 13 residues. Germline V CDR1 and CDR2: MNHEY, SVGAGI. The CDR3 is CASRDDPNQPQHF. The CDR3 DNA reads as TGTGCCAGCAGGGACGATCCCAATCAGCCCCAGCATTTT.

This clone has a single count. The V and J genes are TRBV7-9 and TRBJ2-1; no clear D gene. The CDR3 extends over 18 amino acids. Germline CDR1 SEHNR, CDR2 FQNEAQ (reference sequence). V dropped 4 bases and J dropped 3 bases, with 22 bases sitting between them. This CDR3 is CASSSPLYSGGIYNEQFF. CDR3 coding DNA: TGTGCCAGCAGCTCCCCCCTTTATAGTGGCGGAATCTACAATGAGCAGTTCTTC.

The J gene is TRBJ2-3, the V gene TRBV25-1, with D perhaps given as TRBD1 or TRBD2 (5 bases each). Deletions cut 1 base from V and 6 bases from J, with 17 bases between. This CDR3 has 16 residues. Germline-derived CDR1 and CDR2 are MGHDK and SYGVNS. The CDR3 DNA reads TGTGCCAGCAGTGAATTCATGGAGGCGAACAGGGATACGCAGTATTTT. This translates into CASSEFMEANRDTQYF.

The rearrangement joins TRBV14 to TRBJ2-6; TRBD1 agrees at 8 bases. The CDR3 has 18 amino acids. The germline gives CDR1 SGHDN, CDR2 FVKESK. The V gene end was trimmed by 4 bases and the J gene end by 2 bases; junction bases not matched to a gene: 10. CDR3 DNA: TGTGCCAGCAGCCTTGACAGGGGCTTTACGGCTGGGGCCAACGTCCTGACTTTC. Amino acid sequence: CASSLDRGFTAGANVLTF. Filled out from reference TRBV14 and TRBJ2-6, the complete variable domain reads EAGVTQFPSHSVIEKGQTVTLRCDPISGHDNLYWYRRVMGKEIKFLLHFVKESKQDESGMPNNRFLAERTGGTYSTLKVQPAELEDSGVYFCASSLDRGFTAGANVLTFGAGSRLTVL.

The chain couples TRBV5-6 to TRBJ2-1; perhaps TRBD1 as D (5 bases). Trimming cost V 3 bases and J 6 bases, with 10 bases left between them. Germline V CDR1 and CDR2: SGHDT, YYEEEE. This CDR3 region has 13 residues. CDR3: CASSSGHRNEQFF. CDR3 in DNA: TGTGCCAGCAGCTCTGGACATCGCAATGAGCAGTTCTTC.

This chain uses TRBV30 with TRBJ1-5, with a weak D call TRBD1 (5 bases). The CDR3 consists of 13 residues. Trimming removed 2 bases at V and 9 bases at J, with 14 bases between. Germline V gene sequence: CDR1 GTSNPN, CDR2 SVGIG (reference sequence). The CDR3 region is CAWSLGGERPQHF. CDR3 nucleotide sequence: TGTGCCTGGAGTCTGGGGGGTGAACGGCCCCAGCATTTT.

The V and J genes are TRBV11-2 and TRBJ1-2; D might be TRBD1 (6 bases). The CDR3 runs 15 residues. Germline V gene data show CDR1 as SGHAT and CDR2 as FQNNGV. Trimming took 4 bases from V and 4 from J, leaving 16 bases between them. CDR3 region: CASSSRDIAVYGYTF. The CDR3 nucleotides are TGTGCCAGCAGCTCCCGGGACATCGCCGTCTATGGCTACACCTTC. Together with reference TRBV11-2 and TRBJ1-2, the CDR3 gives the full variable domain: EAGVAQSPRYKIIEKRQSVAFWCNPISGHATLYWYQQILGQGPKLLIQFQNNGVVDDSQLPKDRFSAERLKGVDSTLKIQPAKLEDSAVYLCASSSRDIAVYGYTFGSGTRLTVV.

In its sample, this clone was seen once. This chain joins TRBV9 and TRBJ1-2; the D gene is possibly TRBD1 (6 bases). CDR3 length equals 13 residues. Germline V CDR1 and CDR2: SGDLS, YYNGEE. Trimming took 0 bases from V and 3 from J, leaving 6 bases between them. The CDR3 DNA reads as TGTGCCAGCAGCGTAGGGACAGACTATGGCTACACCTTC. It translates to CASSVGTDYGYTF.

The chain employs TRBV5-4 and TRBJ1-1, with TRBD1 as a possible D gene (6 bases). The CDR3 is 16 amino acids. V shed 0 bases and J shed 4 bases, with 16 bases lying between them. Germline values: CDR1 SGHNT, CDR2 YYREEE (reference sequence). The CDR3 coding sequence is TGTGCCAGCAGCTTGGGGGGGCCGGGGGATGGCACTGAAGCTTTCTTT. Its protein is CASSLGGPGDGTEAFF.

The J gene is TRBJ2-7, the V gene TRBV27, with TRBD1 matching 9 bases. Trimming took 6 bases from V and 2 from J; bases not matched to a gene: 5. CDR1 is MNHEY, CDR2 SMNVEV, per germline (reference sequence). This CDR3 region has 14 residues. The CDR3 DNA reads as TGTGCCAGCAGGCAGGGACAGGGAACCTACGAGCAGTACTTC. Amino acids: CASRQGQGTYEQYF.

CDR3 nucleotide sequence: TGTGCCAGCAGCCACTGGAGCACTGAAGCTTTCTTT. Protein sequence: CASSHWSTEAFF. The V and J genes are TRBV14 and TRBJ1-1; no definite D call. V gave up 3 bases and J gave up 4 bases, with 6 bases separating them. The CDR3 totals 12 residues. Germline assignment: CDR1 SGHDN and CDR2 FVKESK.

CDR3 DNA sequence: TGTGCCAGCACCGACAGGGGTGGGGGGCACGGGGAGCTGTTTTTT. It codes for CASTDRGGGHGELFF. This chain uses TRBV6-1 with TRBJ2-2; 8 bases are shared with TRBD1. The germline CDR1 and CDR2 sequences are MNHNS and SASEGT. The CDR3 is 15 residues long. V shed 7 bases, J shed 7 bases, and the junction held 11 bases outside the gene matches.

This rearrangement joins TRBV4-1 to TRBJ2-7, with TRBD1 as a possible D gene (6 bases). V was clipped by 2 bases and J by 1 base, with 9 bases between them. Germline V gene sequence: CDR1 MGHRA, CDR2 YSYEKL. The CDR3 has 14 amino acids. CDR3 nucleotides: TGCGCCAGCAGCCAACCCGACAGGTCCTACGAGCAGTACTTC. It codes for CASSQPDRSYEQYF.

V usage is TRBV2 and J usage is TRBJ2-3, with D possibly matching TRBD2 (6 bases). CDR3 length equals 13 residues. The germline V gene has CDR1 SNHLY and CDR2 FYNNEI. V lost 3 bases to trimming and J lost 8 bases, with 12 bases between them. The CDR3, as DNA: TGTGCCAGCAGTGACCTCGGCGGGGTTACGCAGTATTTT. This sequence encodes CASSDLGGVTQYF.

The chain is built from TRBV15 and TRBJ1-5; 10 bases fit TRBD1. The V segment lost 1 base and the J segment 4 bases; nucleotides outside the gene matches: 13. CDR1 and CDR2 (germline): LNHNV, YYDKDF (reference sequence). The CDR3 totals 19 residues. CDR3 region: CATSRGGGRQGARNQPQHF. In DNA, the CDR3 is TGTGCCACCAGCAGAGGGGGCGGTCGACAGGGGGCAAGGAATCAGCCCCAGCATTTT.

In nucleotides, the CDR3 is TGTGCCAGCAGCCCCGGGACAGGTGGAGAAGCTTTCTTT. Translating it yields CASSPGTGGEAFF. The V call is TRBV7-8, the J call TRBJ1-1; 8 bases map to TRBD1. The CDR3 is 13 residues long. The V gene end was trimmed by 5 bases and the J gene end by 8 bases; junction bases not matched to a gene: 7. Per the germline V gene, CDR1 is SGHVS and CDR2 is FQNEAQ.